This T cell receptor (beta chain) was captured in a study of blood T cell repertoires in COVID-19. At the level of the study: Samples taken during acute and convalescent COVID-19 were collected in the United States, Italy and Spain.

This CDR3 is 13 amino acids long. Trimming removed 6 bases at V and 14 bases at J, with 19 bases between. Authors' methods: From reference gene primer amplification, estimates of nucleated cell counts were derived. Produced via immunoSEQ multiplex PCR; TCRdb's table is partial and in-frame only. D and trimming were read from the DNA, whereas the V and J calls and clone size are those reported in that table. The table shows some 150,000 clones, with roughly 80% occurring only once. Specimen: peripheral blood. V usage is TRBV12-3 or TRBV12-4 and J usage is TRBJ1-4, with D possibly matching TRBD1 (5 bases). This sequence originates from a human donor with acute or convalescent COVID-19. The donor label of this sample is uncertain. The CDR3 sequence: CASRIPSTGGLFF. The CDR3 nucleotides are TGTGCCAGCAGGATCCCTTCTACGGGGGGGCTGTTTTTT.